This entry lists 6 T cell receptor beta chains sequenced from one sample in a study of CD8+ T cells in alopecia areata. Following RNA extraction, reverse transcription yielded cDNA that acted as the sequencing template. TCRdb keeps only in-frame clones here, not all; method: immunoSEQ multiplex PCR. This table holds approximately 59,000 clones, about half found once. Specimen: CD8+ T cells sorted from blood, collected at week 0. Every receptor here comes from a human donor with alopecia areata.

The V call is TRBV19, the J call TRBJ2-3; 12 nucleotides match TRBD2. V lost 5 bases and J lost 5; bases outside the gene matches: 11. This CDR3 has 17 amino acids. CDR1 is LNHDA and CDR2 is SQIVND in the germline V gene (reference sequence). CDR3 loop: CASSSRLAGASRDTQYF. The CDR3 coding sequence is TGTGCCAGTAGTTCAAGACTAGCGGGAGCGTCGCGAGATACGCAGTATTTT.

The sample holds a few counts of this clone. The rearrangement joins TRBV29-1 to TRBJ2-7, with D perhaps assigned TRBD1 or TRBD2 (5 bases each). The CDR3 extends over 14 amino acids. In germline, CDR1 is SQVTM, CDR2 ANQGSEA. The germline V and J ends were trimmed by 7 bases and 1 base, with 17 bases remaining between them. The CDR3 loop reads CSAGVGTSSYEQYF. DNA for the CDR3: TGCAGCGCCGGCGTGGGGACGTCGTCCTACGAGCAGTACTTC.

This clone has more than one count but fewer than ten. The chain recombines TRBV29-1 with TRBJ2-7, with D maybe TRBD1 (6 bases). Germline-derived CDR1 and CDR2 are SQVTM and ANQGSEA. The CDR3 runs 12 residues. Trimming removed 3 bases at V and 5 bases at J, with 11 bases between. The CDR3 DNA reads TGCAGCGTTGAGGGGGCAGGGAACGAGCAGTACTTC. This codes for CSVEGAGNEQYF.

V gene TRBV29-1 combines with J gene TRBJ2-3, with 10 bases fitting TRBD2. The CDR3 has 15 amino acids. Germline V gene sequence: CDR1 SQVTM, CDR2 ANQGSEA. Losses at the gene ends were 6 bases for V and 1 base for J; bases not matched to a gene: 7. CDR3 loop: CSVLSSGRGTDTQYF. The CDR3 bases are TGCAGCGTCCTAAGCAGCGGGAGGGGCACAGATACGCAGTATTTT.

In this sample, this clone turned up a few times. The chain carries TRBV7-9 and TRBJ2-2, with D tentatively TRBD1 (5 bases). The CDR3 length is 15 residues. Trimming stripped 1 base from V and 4 bases from J, with 10 bases between. Germline CDR1 is SEHNR and CDR2 is FQNEAQ (reference sequence). The CDR3 DNA sequence: TGTGCCAGCAGCTTAGAGTCCAGGGCCACCGGGGAGCTGTTTTTT. Protein product: CASSLESRATGELFF. Drawing the rest from reference TRBV7-9 and TRBJ2-2, the complete variable domain is DTGVSQNPRHKITKRGQNVTFRCDPISEHNRLYWYRQTLGQGPEFLTYFQNEAQLEKSRLLSDRFSAERPKGSFSTLEIQRTEQGDSAMYLCASSLESRATGELFFGEGSRLTVL.

The chain joins TRBV29-1 to TRBJ2-3, with 10 bases matching TRBD2. Trimming at V came to 1 base and at J to 0 bases, leaving 1 base not matched to a gene. CDR1 is SQVTM, CDR2 ANQGSEA, per germline. This CDR3 comprises 15 residues. The CDR3 region is CSVEATSGSTDTQYF. CDR3 coding DNA: TGCAGCGTTGAAGCGACTAGCGGGAGCACAGATACGCAGTATTTT.